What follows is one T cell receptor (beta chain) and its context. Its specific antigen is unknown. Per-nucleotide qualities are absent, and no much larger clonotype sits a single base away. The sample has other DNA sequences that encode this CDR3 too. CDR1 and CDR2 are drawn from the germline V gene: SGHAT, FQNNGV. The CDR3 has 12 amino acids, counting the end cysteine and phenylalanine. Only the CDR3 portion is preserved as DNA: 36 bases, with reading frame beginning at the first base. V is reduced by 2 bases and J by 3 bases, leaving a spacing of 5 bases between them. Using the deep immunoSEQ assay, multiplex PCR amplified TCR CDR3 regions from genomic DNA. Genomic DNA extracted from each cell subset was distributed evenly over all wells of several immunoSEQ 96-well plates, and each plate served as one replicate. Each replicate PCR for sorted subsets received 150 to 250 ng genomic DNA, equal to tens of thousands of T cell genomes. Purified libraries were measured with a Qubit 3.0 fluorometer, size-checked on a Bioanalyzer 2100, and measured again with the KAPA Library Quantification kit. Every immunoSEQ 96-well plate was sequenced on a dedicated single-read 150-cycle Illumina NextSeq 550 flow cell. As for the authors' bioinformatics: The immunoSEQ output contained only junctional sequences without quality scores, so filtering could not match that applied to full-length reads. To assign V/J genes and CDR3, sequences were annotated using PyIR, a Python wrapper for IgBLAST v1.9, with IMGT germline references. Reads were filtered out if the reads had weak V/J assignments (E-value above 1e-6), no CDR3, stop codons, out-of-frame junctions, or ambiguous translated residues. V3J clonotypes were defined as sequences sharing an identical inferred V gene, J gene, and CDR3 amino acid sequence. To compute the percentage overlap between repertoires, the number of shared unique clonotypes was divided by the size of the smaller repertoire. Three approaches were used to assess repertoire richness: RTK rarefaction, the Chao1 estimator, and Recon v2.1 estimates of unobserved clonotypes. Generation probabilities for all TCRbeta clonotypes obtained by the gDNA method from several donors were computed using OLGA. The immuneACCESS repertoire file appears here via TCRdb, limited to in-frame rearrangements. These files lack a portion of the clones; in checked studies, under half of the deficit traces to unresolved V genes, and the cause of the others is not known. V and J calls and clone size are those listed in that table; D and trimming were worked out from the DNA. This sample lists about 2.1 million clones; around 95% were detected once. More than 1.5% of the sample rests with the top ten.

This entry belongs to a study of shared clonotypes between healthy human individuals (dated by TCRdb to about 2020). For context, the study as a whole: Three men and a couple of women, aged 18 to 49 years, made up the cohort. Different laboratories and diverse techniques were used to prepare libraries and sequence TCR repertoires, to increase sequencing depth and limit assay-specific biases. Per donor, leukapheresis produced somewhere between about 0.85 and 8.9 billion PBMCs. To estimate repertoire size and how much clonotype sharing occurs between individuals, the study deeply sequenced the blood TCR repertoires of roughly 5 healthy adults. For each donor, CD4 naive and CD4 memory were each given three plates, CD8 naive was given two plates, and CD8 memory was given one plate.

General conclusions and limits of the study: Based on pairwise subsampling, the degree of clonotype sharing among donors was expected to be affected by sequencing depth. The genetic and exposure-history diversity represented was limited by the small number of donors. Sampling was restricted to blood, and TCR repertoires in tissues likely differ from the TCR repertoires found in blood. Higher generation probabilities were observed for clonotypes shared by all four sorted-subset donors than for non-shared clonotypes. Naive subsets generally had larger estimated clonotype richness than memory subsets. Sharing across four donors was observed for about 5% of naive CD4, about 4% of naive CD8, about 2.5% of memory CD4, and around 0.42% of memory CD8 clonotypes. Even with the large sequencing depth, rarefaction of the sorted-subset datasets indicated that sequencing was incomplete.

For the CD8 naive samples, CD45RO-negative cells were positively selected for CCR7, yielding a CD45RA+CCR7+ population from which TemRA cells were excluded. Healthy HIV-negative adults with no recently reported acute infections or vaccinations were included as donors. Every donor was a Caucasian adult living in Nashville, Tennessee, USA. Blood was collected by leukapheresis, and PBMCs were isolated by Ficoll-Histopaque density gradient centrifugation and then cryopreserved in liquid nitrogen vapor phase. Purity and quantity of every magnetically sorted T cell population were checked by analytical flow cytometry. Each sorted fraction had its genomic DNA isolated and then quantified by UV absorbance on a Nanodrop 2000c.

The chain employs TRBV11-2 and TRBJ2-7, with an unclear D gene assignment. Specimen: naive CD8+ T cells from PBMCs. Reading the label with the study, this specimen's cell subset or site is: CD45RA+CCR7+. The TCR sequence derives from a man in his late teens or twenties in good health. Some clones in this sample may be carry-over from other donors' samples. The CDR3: CASSLNSYEQYF. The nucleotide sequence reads TGTGCCAGCAGCTTAAATAGCTACGAGCAGTACTTC.